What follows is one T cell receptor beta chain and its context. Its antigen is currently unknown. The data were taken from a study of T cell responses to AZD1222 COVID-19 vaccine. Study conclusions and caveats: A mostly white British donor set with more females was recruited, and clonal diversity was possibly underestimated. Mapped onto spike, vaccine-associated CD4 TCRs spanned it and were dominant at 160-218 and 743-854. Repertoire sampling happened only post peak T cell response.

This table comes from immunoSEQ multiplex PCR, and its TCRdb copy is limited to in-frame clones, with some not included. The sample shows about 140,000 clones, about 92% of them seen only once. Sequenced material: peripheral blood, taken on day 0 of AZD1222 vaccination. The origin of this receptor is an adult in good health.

The CDR3 DNA sequence: TGTGCCAGTATGGGGACACGGAACACCGGGGAGCTGTTTTTT. Its translation: CASMGTRNTGELFF. The rearrangement joins TRBV19 to TRBJ2-2; D perhaps matches TRBD1 (6 bases). The V gene lost 7 bases and the J gene lost 1 base, with 10 bases spanning the gap. The CDR3 consists of 14 residues. Germline CDR1 and CDR2: LNHDA and SQIVND (reference sequence).